A selection of T cell receptor beta chains follows, all from one sample in a study of beta chain features in type 1 diabetes. Method: immunoSEQ multiplex PCR; TCRdb's copy keeps in-frame clones and lacks some. This repertoire shows some 360,000 clones, 8.5% to 10% found once; its top ten account for roughly 0.6%. The sequencing input was central memory CD4+ T cells from blood. These receptor sequences come from a man between 25 and 39 years old with type 1 diabetes. The CDR3 runs from the conserved cysteine through the conserved F or W. Fields, in order: CDR3 length, D gene, J gene, V gene, clone size, CDR3 DNA, CDR3 protein. The D gene is left open where the match is weak. The size field is filled for only some rows; it gives once, few, many or a size class.

13 NA TRBJ1-4 TRBV30 NA TGTGCGACCCTCAGGGACCTCGGGGAAAAACTGTTTTTT CATLRDLGEKLFF
15 NA TRBJ2-7 TRBV9 few TGTGCCAGCAGCGTAGTAGAGACCCAAGCCTCCGAGCAGTACTTC CASSVVETQASEQYF
15 TRBD2 TRBJ2-7 TRBV5-1 few TGCGCCAGCAGCTTGAGTCTAGCGGGAGGACGGGAGCAGTACTTC CASSLSLAGGREQYF
17 TRBD2 TRBJ2-1 TRBV7-9 NA TGTGCCAGCAGCAACATCGGACTAGCAGTTTCCTACAATGAGCAGTTCTTC CASSNIGLAVSYNEQFF
13 NA TRBJ1-1 TRBV5-4 many TGTGCCAGCAGCTTAGTTGCTGCCACTGAAGCTTTCTTT CASSLVAATEAFF
12 TRBD2 TRBJ2-3 TRBV7-9 few TGTGCCAGCGGGAGGGCCCCAGATACGCAGTATTTT CASGRAPDTQYF
13 NA TRBJ2-2 TRBV2 NA TGTGCCAGCAGTGATACGTATACCGGGGAGCTGTTTTTT CASSDTYTGELFF
17 TRBD2 TRBJ2-1 TRBV5-1 NA TGCGCCAGCAGCTCAGGACTAGCGGGAGGGCCAGGGAATGAGCAGTTCTTC CASSSGLAGGPGNEQFF
15 TRBD1 TRBJ2-7 TRBV7-8 NA TGTGCCAGCAGCGTTTCCGGGACAGGGCAGAACGAGCAGTACTTC CASSVSGTGQNEQYF
11 NA TRBJ1-4 TRBV20-1 few TGCAGTGCTCTTCTAACAGTTGGGCTGTTTTTT CSALLTVGLFF
14 TRBD1 TRBJ1-2 TRBV28 NA TGTGCCAGCAGTTTGGGTGGGAGGGGGCGAGGCTACACCTTC CASSLGGRGRGYTF
15 TRBD1 TRBJ1-5 TRBV5-4 NA TGTGCCAGCAGCTCGATGGGACAGCCAAATCAGCCCCAGCATTTT CASSSMGQPNQPQHF
15 NA TRBJ2-1 TRBV14 NA TGTGCCAGCAGCCAAGATGGAACAGGGTCGGGTGAGCAGTTCTTC CASSQDGTGSGEQFF
14 TRBD1 TRBJ2-3 TRBV10-3 NA TGTGCCATCAGTGACTCGCAGGGGGCAGATACGCAGTATTTT CAISDSQGADTQYF
14 NA TRBJ2-3 TRBV2 NA TGTGCCAGCAGTGGGGGGTCCCACACAGATACGCAGTATTTT CASSGGSHTDTQYF
16 TRBD2 TRBJ2-1 TRBV5-4 NA TGTGCCAGCAGCTTGGGGTCAAGCGGGATTATAGGTGAGCAGTTCTTC CASSLGSSGIIGEQFF
14 NA TRBJ2-1 TRBV7-2 once TGTGCCAGCAGCTTAGGGGGAGGCTACAATGAGCAGTTCTTC CASSLGGGYNEQFF
13 NA TRBJ1-1 TRBV5-1 NA TGCGCCAGCAGCTTGGTGGTCCGGGCTGAAGCTTTCTTT CASSLVVRAEAFF
13 NA TRBJ2-3 TRBV28 NA TGTGCCAGCAGTCCCCGGATAACAGATACGCAGTATTTT CASSPRITDTQYF
14 NA TRBJ1-2 TRBV4-3 few TGCGCCAGCAGCCCGGCGGTGAGGGGGTATGGCTACACCTTC CASSPAVRGYGYTF
13 NA TRBJ1-2 TRBV7-9 many TGTGCCAGCAGCTTACCGTCAGCCTATGGCTACACCTTC CASSLPSAYGYTF
11 TRBD2 TRBJ2-3 TRBV29-1 few TGCAGCGCGACTATTTCCGGGACTAGGGATTTT CSATISGTRDF
14 NA TRBJ2-7 TRBV7-2 NA TGTGCCAGCAGCTTTTCTTCGGAAGGCTACGAGCAGTACTTC CASSFSSEGYEQYF
16 TRBD1 TRBJ2-2 TRBV6-5 few TGTGCCAGCAGTTACTCTAAAGGGGGCGTCACCGGGGAGCTGTTTTTT CASSYSKGGVTGELFF
16 NA TRBJ2-7 TRBV9 NA TGTGCCAGCAGCGTAGTAGTGGCGCTGAGCTCCTACGAGCAGTACTTC CASSVVVALSSYEQYF
12 NA TRBJ1-1 TRBV29-1 NA TGCAGCGTTGACCAGGGGAGAACTGAAGCTTTCTTT CSVDQGRTEAFF
12 NA TRBJ1-1 TRBV6-5 few TGTGCCAGCAGTGGGCAAATCACTGAAGCTTTCTTT CASSGQITEAFF
14 NA TRBJ1-5 TRBV7-2 few TGTGCCAGCAGCCAGGACAGTAGCAATCAGCCCCAGCATTTT CASSQDSSNQPQHF
13 NA TRBJ1-2 TRBV9 few TGTGCCAGCAGCGGGGGACGGGCGCAAGGCTACACCTTC CASSGGRAQGYTF
14 NA TRBJ1-1 TRBV11-1 NA TGTGCCAGCAGCTTGGGGGGGATGGGCACTGAAGCTTTCTTT CASSLGGMGTEAFF
16 TRBD2 TRBJ2-1 TRBV5-1 NA TGCGCCAGCAGCCCCAATGGGCTAGCGGGAGCGAATGAGCAGTTCTTC CASSPNGLAGANEQFF
15 NA TRBJ2-5 TRBV28 few TGTGCCAGCAGTTTTAGACCGGACAGCCAAGAGACCCAGTACTTC CASSFRPDSQETQYF
15 TRBD2 TRBJ2-4 TRBV10-3 NA TGTGCCAGCAGTAAAGCGGGAGTAGCCAAAAACATTCAGTACTTC CASSKAGVAKNIQYF
18 TRBD2 TRBJ2-2 TRBV9 NA TGTGCCAGCAACGGAGCGAGCGGGAGGAACCCGAACACCGGGGAGCTGTTTTTT CASNGASGRNPNTGELFF
15 TRBD1 TRBJ1-5 TRBV5-1 NA TGCGCCAGCAGCTTGGGGGGACAGTCCTATCAGCCCCAGCATTTT CASSLGGQSYQPQHF
16 TRBD1 TRBJ1-1 TRBV10-3 NA TGTGCCATCAGCGCAATAGGGACAGGGGTGAACACTGAAGCTTTCTTT CAISAIGTGVNTEAFF
13 TRBD1 TRBJ2-7 TRBV6-1 few TGTGCCAGCAGGGCAGGGGGCTCGTGGGAGCAGTACTTC CASRAGGSWEQYF
14 TRBD1 TRBJ2-7 TRBV5-1 NA TGCGCCAGCAGCTTGGCTGCAGGGGGCTACGAGCAGTACTTC CASSLAAGGYEQYF
16 NA TRBJ2-5 TRBV19 few TGTGCCAGTAGTATTCGGGGCGATCCGTACCAAGAGACCCAGTACTTC CASSIRGDPYQETQYF
20 NA TRBJ2-1 TRBV7-3 few TGTGCCAGCAGCCAACCCGAGGGACTAGAGGACAGGAGAGGGTACAATGAGCAGTTCTTC CASSQPEGLEDRRGYNEQFF
14 NA TRBJ1-5 TRBV27 NA TGTGCCAGCAGTTTATGGGCTAGCGGTCAGCCCCAGCATTTT CASSLWASGQPQHF
19 TRBD2 TRBJ2-1 TRBV28 many TGTGCCAGCAGTTCGTCACGGACTAGCGGGAGGGGAGCCTACAATGAGCAGTTCTTC CASSSSRTSGRGAYNEQFF
14 NA TRBJ2-3 TRBV28 many TGTGCCAGCAGTTTAACGGGCTTCACAGATACGCAGTATTTT CASSLTGFTDTQYF
14 NA TRBJ1-2 TRBV7-8 few TGTGCCAGCAGCTTAGCGCATGGGGGCACGGGCTACACCTTC CASSLAHGGTGYTF
13 NA TRBJ1-5 TRBV2 few TGTGCCAGCAGTGAACGTAGAAATCAGCCCCAGCATTTT CASSERRNQPQHF
15 NA TRBJ2-1 TRBV18 few TGTGCCAGCTCACCACAAAGCCGTGAGGGCAATGAGCAGTTCTTC CASSPQSREGNEQFF
14 NA TRBJ1-5 TRBV30 NA TGTGCCTGGAGCGGTCGGCAGGGGTTCCAGCCCCAGCATTTT CAWSGRQGFQPQHF
13 NA TRBJ1-1 TRBV11-1 few TGTGCCAGCAGCGTCCGGGAGGACACTGAAGCTTTCTTT CASSVREDTEAFF
14 NA TRBJ2-7 TRBV2 few TGTGCCAGCAGGATGGGGGACGGGTCCTACGAGCAGTACTTC CASRMGDGSYEQYF
15 TRBD1 TRBJ2-2 TRBV15 few TGTGCCACCAGCACCGACAGGGAGAACACCGGGGAGCTGTTTTTT CATSTDRENTGELFF
13 NA TRBJ2-1 TRBV28 NA TGTGCCAGCAGTTTACCCCAGGGGACCGAGCAGTTCTTC CASSLPQGTEQFF
15 NA TRBJ2-2 TRBV4-3 many TGCGCCAGCAGCCAAGCCTCCCGGAACACCGGGGAGCTGTTTTTT CASSQASRNTGELFF
19 TRBD1 TRBJ2-7 TRBV7-2 few TGTGCCAGCAGTCCCGCACCGGGACAGGGGAATTTGAAGATCTACGAGCAGTACTTC CASSPAPGQGNLKIYEQYF
12 NA TRBJ2-1 TRBV19 NA TGTGCCAGTGGGCAAGAGTACAATGAGCAGTTCTTC CASGQEYNEQFF